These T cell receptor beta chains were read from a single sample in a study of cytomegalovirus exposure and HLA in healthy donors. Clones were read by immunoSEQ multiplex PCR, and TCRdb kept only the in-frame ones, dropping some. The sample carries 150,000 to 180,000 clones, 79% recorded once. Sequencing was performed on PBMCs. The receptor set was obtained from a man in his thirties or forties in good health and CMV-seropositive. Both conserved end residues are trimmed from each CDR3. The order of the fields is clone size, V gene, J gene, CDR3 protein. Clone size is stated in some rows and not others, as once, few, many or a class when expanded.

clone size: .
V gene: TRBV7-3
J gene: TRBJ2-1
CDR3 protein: ASSLRLAGGAHEQF

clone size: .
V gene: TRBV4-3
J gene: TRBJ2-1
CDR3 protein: ASSQGVGGWYEQF

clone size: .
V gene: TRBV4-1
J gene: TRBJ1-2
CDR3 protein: ASSQVFIVEGQKYGYT

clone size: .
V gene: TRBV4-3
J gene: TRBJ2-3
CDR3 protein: ASSQRQGTDTQY

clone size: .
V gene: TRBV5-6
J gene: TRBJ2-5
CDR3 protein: ASSLAGGARETQY

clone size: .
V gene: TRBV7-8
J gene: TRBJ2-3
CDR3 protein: ASSLRGQGTGSDPQY

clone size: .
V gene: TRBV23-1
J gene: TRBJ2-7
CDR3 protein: ASGDRARDEQY

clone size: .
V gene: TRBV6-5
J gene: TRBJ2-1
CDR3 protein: ASRLNRGYNEQF

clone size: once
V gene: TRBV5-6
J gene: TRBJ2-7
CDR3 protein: ASSPWAGPTYEQY

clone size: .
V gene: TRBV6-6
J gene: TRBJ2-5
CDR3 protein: ASSLAGGLGETQY

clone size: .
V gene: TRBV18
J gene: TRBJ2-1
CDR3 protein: ASSPVDFGSSYNEQF

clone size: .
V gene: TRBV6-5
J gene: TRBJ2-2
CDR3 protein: ASSYSGVRGGELF

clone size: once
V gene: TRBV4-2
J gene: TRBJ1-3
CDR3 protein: ASSPTPRGPDSGNTIY

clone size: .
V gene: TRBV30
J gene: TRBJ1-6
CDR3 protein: ACSGQGDSPLH

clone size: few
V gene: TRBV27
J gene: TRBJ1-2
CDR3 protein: ASSPYPRDSYGYT

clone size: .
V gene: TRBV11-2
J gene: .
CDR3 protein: ASSLPDRGHEQY

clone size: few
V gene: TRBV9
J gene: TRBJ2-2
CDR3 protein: ASSVDWPEEAGELF

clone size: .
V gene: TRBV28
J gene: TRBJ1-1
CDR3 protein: ASSLQVSTEAF

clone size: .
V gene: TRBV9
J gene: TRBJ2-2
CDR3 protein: ASSAGGSSFTGELF

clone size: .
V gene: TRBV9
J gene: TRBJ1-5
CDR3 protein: ASSPNSGTGDDQPQH

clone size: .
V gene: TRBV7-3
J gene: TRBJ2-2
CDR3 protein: ASSRTGGTGELF

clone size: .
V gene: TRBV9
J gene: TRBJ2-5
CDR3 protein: ASSVEGQGGAGTQY

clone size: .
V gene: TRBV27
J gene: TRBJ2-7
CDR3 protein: ASSSTGGGDEQY

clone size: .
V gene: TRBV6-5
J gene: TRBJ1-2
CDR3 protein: ASSSGTPGGYGYT

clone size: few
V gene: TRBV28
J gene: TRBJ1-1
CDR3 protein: ASSLRTGGSLYTEAF

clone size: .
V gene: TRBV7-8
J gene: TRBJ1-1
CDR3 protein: ASSWGDRGYTEAF

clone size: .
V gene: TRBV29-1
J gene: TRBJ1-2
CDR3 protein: SVGQTGAYGYT

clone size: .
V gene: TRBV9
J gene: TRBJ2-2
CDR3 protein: ASSVGSGGRSTGELF

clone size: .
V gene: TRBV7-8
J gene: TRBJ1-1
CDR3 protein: ASSRRDTTF

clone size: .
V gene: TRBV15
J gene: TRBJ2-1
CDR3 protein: ATSRDGTSGGHRF

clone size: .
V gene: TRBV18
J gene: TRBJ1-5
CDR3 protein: ASSPDWGQFNQPQH

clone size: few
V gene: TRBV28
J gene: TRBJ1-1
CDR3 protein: ASSSRQGWAEAF

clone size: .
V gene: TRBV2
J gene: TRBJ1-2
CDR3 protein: ASSSTSGVGGYT

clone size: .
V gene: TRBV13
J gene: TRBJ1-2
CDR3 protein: ASSPGTGFYGYT

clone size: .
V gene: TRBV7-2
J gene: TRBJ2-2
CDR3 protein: ASSLRLSRAGAGELF

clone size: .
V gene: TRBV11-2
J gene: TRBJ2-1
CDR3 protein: ASSLPNLRDQSSYNEQF

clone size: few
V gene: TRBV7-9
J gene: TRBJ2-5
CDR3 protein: ASSRQGSQETQY

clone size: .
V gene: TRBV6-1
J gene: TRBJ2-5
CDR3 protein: ASSLAGIRETQY

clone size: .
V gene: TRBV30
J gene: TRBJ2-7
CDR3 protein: AWSVQVVSYEQY

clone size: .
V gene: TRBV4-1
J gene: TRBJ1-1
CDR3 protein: ASSQVSGPEAF

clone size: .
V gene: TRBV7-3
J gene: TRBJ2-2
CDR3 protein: ASRPNGGGGSAFTGELF